This entry lists 21 T cell receptor beta chains sequenced from one sample in a study of blood T cell repertoires in COVID-19. The repertoire was sequenced with immunoSEQ multiplex PCR; TCRdb's copy has only in-frame clones and lacks some. The data hold about 290,000 clones, with around four fifths observed a single time. The sample was peripheral blood. Receptors were obtained from a woman aged 45-65 years with active or convalescent COVID-19.

The chain employs TRBV6-5 and TRBJ1-5, with D perhaps matching TRBD1 (6 bases). Trimming pared 8 bases from V and 4 bases from J, leaving 15 bases between. The CDR3 has 14 residues. CDR1 is MNHEY and CDR2 is SVGAGI in the germline V gene. CDR3 sequence: CASQLQGLNQPQHF. CDR3 sequence (DNA): TGTGCCAGCCAACTTCAGGGGTTGAATCAGCCCCAGCATTTT.

This chain connects TRBV11-2 to TRBJ2-7, with 11 bases fitting TRBD2. In germline, CDR1 is SGHAT, CDR2 FQNNGV. There are 16 residues in the CDR3. Unmatched junction bases numbered 7, after V lost 3 bases and J lost 3 bases. The CDR3 protein is CASSFGSTSGVYEQYF. DNA for the CDR3: TGTGCCAGCAGCTTTGGGTCGACTAGCGGGGTCTACGAGCAGTACTTC.

V gene TRBV2 combines with J gene TRBJ1-2; 10 bases agree with TRBD1. The junction had 5 bases not matched to a gene; V was cut back by 6 bases and J by 4 bases. Germline V gene data show CDR1 as SNHLY and CDR2 as FYNNEI. The CDR3 has 14 amino acids. CDR3 in DNA: TGTGCCAGCAGAGGGGACAGGGGTTTCTATGGCTACACCTTC. It specifies CASRGDRGFYGYTF.

This clone came up many times. The chain combines TRBV4-1 with TRBJ2-1, with 13 bases fitting TRBD2. CDR1 and CDR2 from the germline V gene are MGHRA and YSYEKL. With 4 bases clipped from V and 1 base from J, the junction kept 4 bases outside the gene matches. This CDR3 has 17 amino acids. The CDR3 DNA is TGCGCCAGCAGCCGCGGGGGACTAGCGGGATCCTACAATGAGCAGTTCTTC. It is translated as CASSRGGLAGSYNEQFF.

The V call is TRBV19, the J call TRBJ2-5; TRBD2 is a possible D gene (7 bases). Trimming removed 7 bases from V and 5 bases from J, with 23 bases in between. Per the germline V gene, CDR1 is LNHDA and CDR2 is SQIVND (reference sequence). This CDR3 contains 16 residues. The CDR3 region is CASTTGGGSGAETQYF. CDR3 coding DNA: TGTGCCAGTACCACGGGGGGCGGGAGCGGGGCGGAGACCCAGTACTTC. Complete variable domain (other parts from reference TRBV19 and TRBJ2-5): DGGITQSPKYLFRKEGQNVTLSCEQNLNHDAMYWYRQDPGQGLRLIYYSQIVNDFQKGDIAEGYSVSREKKESFPLTVTSAQKNPTAFYLCASTTGGGSGAETQYFGPGTRLLVL.

This chain links TRBV5-8 with TRBJ2-3, with no clear D. The CDR3 spans 17 residues. Deletions cut 0 bases from V and 1 base from J, with 15 bases between. Germline values: CDR1 SGHTS, CDR2 YDEGEE. CDR3 sequence (DNA): TGTGCCAGCAGCTTGGCCGACACTTTGTACGGCACAGATACGCAGTATTTT. It is translated as CASSLADTLYGTDTQYF.

This clone was recorded a few times. The chain links TRBV4-1 to TRBJ1-6; 7 bases agree with TRBD1. J gave up 0 bases and V 3 bases, and 5 bases lay outside the gene matches. CDR3 length: 17 amino acids. The germline CDR1 and CDR2 sequences are MGHRA and YSYEKL. DNA for the CDR3: TGCGCCAGCAGCCAGAGGGGGCTGGACTCCTATAATTCACCCCTCCACTTT. Translating it yields CASSQRGLDSYNSPLHF.

The chain couples TRBV6-5 to TRBJ2-5; 9 bases align to TRBD2. Per the germline V gene, CDR1 is MNHEY and CDR2 is SVGAGI. The length of the CDR3 is 14 residues. Trimming cost V 8 bases and J 6 bases; bases outside gene matches: 10. As DNA, the CDR3 is TGTGCCAGCTATAGGACTAGCGCCACGAAGACCCAGTACTTC. Its translation: CASYRTSATKTQYF.

The rearrangement uses TRBV5-6 and TRBJ2-1; 11 bases match TRBD2. There are 17 residues in the CDR3. Germline loops: CDR1 SGHDT, CDR2 YYEEEE. V dropped 3 bases and J dropped 0; count of bases not matched to a gene: 5. The CDR3 DNA follows: TGTGCCAGCAGCTGGGGACTAGCGGTCGTCTCCTACAATGAGCAGTTCTTC. Residues: CASSWGLAVVSYNEQFF.

The CDR3, as DNA: TGTGCCAGCAGCTTAGGCGCGGGGATCGCTGAAGCTTTCTTT. This translates into CASSLGAGIAEAFF. The chain couples TRBV11-1 to TRBJ1-1; unclear D gene. V was pared by 1 base and J by 6 bases, with 12 bases between. In germline, CDR1 is SGHAT, CDR2 FQDESV (reference sequence). The CDR3 has 14 amino acids. Full variable domain (rest looked up from reference TRBV11-1 and TRBJ1-1): EAEVAQSPRYKITEKSQAVAFWCDPISGHATLYWYRQILGQGPELLVQFQDESVVDDSQLPKDRFSAERLKGVDSTLKIQPAELGDSAMYLCASSLGAGIAEAFFGQGTRLTVV.

This sequence joins TRBV28 and TRBJ1-3; tentative D call: TRBD1 (5 bases). The CDR3 loop spans 13 amino acids. V lost 2 bases to trimming and J lost 4 bases, with 6 bases between them. CDR1 is MDHEN, CDR2 SYDVKM, per germline. The CDR3 DNA sequence: TGTGCCAGCAGTTTAGGGGCAGGAAACACCATATATTTT. Translating it yields CASSLGAGNTIYF.

V is TRBV4-1 and J is TRBJ1-2; weak D call: TRBD1 (6 bases). The CDR3 spans 17 residues. Per germline, CDR1 MGHRA and CDR2 YSYEKL. Trimming shortened V by 2 bases and J by 8 bases, and 24 bases separated the two germline ends. The CDR3 here is CASSQPGHSPSRGGYTF. The DNA for the CDR3 is TGCGCCAGCAGCCAACCGGGACATTCACCCTCAAGAGGGGGCTACACCTTC.

The chain uses TRBV10-3 and TRBJ2-3; D is perhaps TRBD2 (5 bases). Trimming took off 1 base at V and 8 bases at J, with 10 bases between the two ends. The CDR3 runs 13 residues. Germline V CDR1 and CDR2: ENHRY, SYGVKD. The CDR3 loop is CAISEYVSGTQYF. The DNA for the CDR3 is TGTGCCATCAGTGAGTACGTAAGCGGTACGCAGTATTTT.

This chain connects TRBV7-2 to TRBJ2-1; TRBD2 matches at 10 bases. With V trimmed by 5 bases and J by 9 bases, 4 bases remained unmatched. The CDR3 is 13 residues long. Germline loops: CDR1 SGHTA, CDR2 FQGNSA. CDR3: CASSVEREGEQFF. CDR3 DNA: TGTGCCAGCAGCGTAGAGCGGGAGGGTGAGCAGTTCTTC.

This sequence joins TRBV11-2 and TRBJ2-1, with D possibly matching TRBD2 (6 bases). From germline, CDR1 is SGHAT and CDR2 FQNNGV. This CDR3 spans 14 amino acids. The ends were cut back, 4 bases at V and 6 bases at J, with 13 bases in the middle. The DNA for the CDR3 is TGTGCCAGCAGCTACGGGGGAGACATCAATGAGCAGTTCTTC. Encoded protein: CASSYGGDINEQFF.

The chain joins TRBV6-5 to TRBJ1-2; no reliable D call. The V gene lost 6 bases and the J gene lost 2 bases, with 7 bases spanning the gap. The CDR3 covers 12 residues. The germline gives CDR1 MNHEY, CDR2 SVGAGI. CDR3 in amino acids: CASRTGNYGYTF. For the CDR3, the DNA is TGTGCCAGCAGGACGGGGAACTATGGCTACACCTTC.

The chain has TRBV28 and TRBJ1-2; 8 nucleotides agree with TRBD1. Germline V gene data show CDR1 as MDHEN and CDR2 as SYDVKM. There are 14 residues in the CDR3. V gave up 6 bases and J gave up 6 bases; unmatched junction bases: 9. CDR3 nucleotides: TGTGCCAGCAGGGAGGGGACAGGTCGCGATGGCTACACCTTC. Its translation is CASREGTGRDGYTF.

The chain uses TRBV28 and TRBJ1-2, with D unresolved. The V gene's germline CDR1 is MDHEN and CDR2 SYDVKM. This CDR3 comprises 12 residues. V was clipped by 2 bases and J by 4 bases, with 5 bases between them. Here the CDR3 DNA reads TGTGCCAGCAGTTTAACGGGCTATGGCTACACCTTC. Translated, it gives CASSLTGYGYTF.

V and J are TRBV19 and TRBJ2-1; D uncertain. V was pared by 5 bases and J by 8 bases, with 10 bases between. Germline assignment: CDR1 LNHDA and CDR2 SQIVND (reference sequence). The CDR3 extends over 12 amino acids. DNA for the CDR3: TGTGCCAGTAGTTTCCGACTCGATGAGCAGTTCTTC. This translates into CASSFRLDEQFF.

The chain combines TRBV7-8 with TRBJ1-5, with D perhaps matching TRBD1 (6 bases). Trimming left V 5 bases short and J 2 bases short, with 19 bases between. CDR1 SGHVS and CDR2 FQNEAQ come from the germline V gene. This CDR3 is 17 amino acids long. This CDR3 reads CASSLYPYRAGNQPQHF. The DNA of the CDR3 is TGTGCCAGCAGCCTATATCCCTACAGGGCGGGCAATCAGCCCCAGCATTTT.

The rearrangement links TRBV27 to TRBJ2-2; D is perhaps TRBD2 (5 bases). This CDR3 region has 17 residues. With 6 bases removed from V and 4 bases from J, the gap between germline ends came to 21 bases. Per germline, CDR1 MNHEY and CDR2 SMNVEV (reference sequence). This CDR3 reads CASRGSGRASSTGELFF. The CDR3 DNA sequence: TGTGCCAGCAGGGGCAGCGGACGGGCCTCGAGCACCGGGGAGCTGTTTTTT.